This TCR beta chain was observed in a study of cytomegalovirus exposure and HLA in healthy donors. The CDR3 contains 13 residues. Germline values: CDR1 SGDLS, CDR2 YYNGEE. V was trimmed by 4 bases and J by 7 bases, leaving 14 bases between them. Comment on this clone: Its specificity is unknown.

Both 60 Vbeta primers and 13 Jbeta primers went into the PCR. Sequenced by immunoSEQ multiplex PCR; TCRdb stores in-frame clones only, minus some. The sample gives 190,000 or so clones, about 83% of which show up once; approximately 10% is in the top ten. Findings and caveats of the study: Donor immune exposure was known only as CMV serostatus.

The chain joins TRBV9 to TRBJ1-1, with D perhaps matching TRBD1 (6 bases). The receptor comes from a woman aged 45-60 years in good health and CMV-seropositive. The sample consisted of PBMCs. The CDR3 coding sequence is TGTGCCAGCAGCTCCGGACAGAGGGTTGAAGCTTTCTTT. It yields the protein CASSSGQRVEAFF.